A single sample gave rise to the 8 T cell receptor beta chains below, sequenced in a study of T cells in Graves' hyperthyroidism and ophthalmopathy. It was RNA transcripts that yielded the amplified TCR beta CDR3 regions. HTBI primers were the set used in a first-round RT-PCR of the TCR CDR3. One entry per CDR3 protein results from TCRdb running MiXCR on the multiplex PCR reads. The sample lists approximately 520,000 distinct CDR3 sequences, about 20% occurring once. The sequenced material came from blood. The receptors come from a man in his late teens or twenties with Graves' hyperthyroidism.

This clonotype was counted at least ten times. The chain carries TRBV12-3 or TRBV12-4 and TRBJ1-5; D perhaps matches TRBD1 (5 bases). This CDR3 is built from 15 residues. V lost 5 bases and J lost 0, with 11 bases in between. The chain's CDR3 is CASSPGVYSNQPQHF. The CDR3 coding sequence is TGTGCCAGCAGTCCGGGGGTCTATAGCAATCAGCCCCAGCATTTT.

The chain joins TRBV4-1 to TRBJ1-1; 7 bases are shared with TRBD1. J lost 1 base, V lost 2 bases, and 13 bases had no gene match. This CDR3 region has 18 residues. CDR1 and CDR2 (germline): MGHRA, YSYEKL. The CDR3 loop reads CASSQPTGVEYANTEAFF. DNA for the CDR3: TGCGCCAGCAGCCAACCCACAGGGGTCGAGTACGCGAACACTGAAGCTTTCTTT.

This clonotype turned up a few times. This may be a read error: a much more frequent sequence differs by one nucleotide. J is TRBJ2-4 and V is TRBV12-3 or TRBV12-4; maybe TRBD1 (6 bases). V was shortened by 4 bases and J by 14 bases, with 12 bases between the two germline ends. CDR3 size: 11 residues. The CDR3 loop is CASSYAGAKYF. CDR3 coding DNA: TGTGCCAGCAGTTATGCAGGGGCTAAGTACTTC.

This clonotype was detected many times. V is TRBV6-4 and J is TRBJ2-2, with D unresolved. There are 13 residues in the CDR3. Trimming took 2 bases from V and 3 from J, leaving 4 bases between them. Germline loops: CDR1 MRHNA, CDR2 SNTAGT. The CDR3 region has the DNA TGTGCCAGCAGTGACAGTGACACCGGGGAGCTGTTTTTT. Amino acids: CASSDSDTGELFF.

This clonotype was picked up a small number of times. The J gene is TRBJ1-1, the V gene TRBV2; 12 bases map to TRBD1. The CDR3 covers 14 residues. Unmatched junction bases numbered 11, after V lost 7 bases and J lost 11 bases. Looked up from germline, CDR1 is SNHLY and CDR2 is FYNNEI. The CDR3, as DNA: TGTGCCAGCACGTCCCGGGACAGGGGGCGCAAGGCTTTCTTT. Protein: CASTSRDRGRKAFF.

This clonotype was detected many times. The chain carries TRBV20-1 and TRBJ2-7; tentatively, D is TRBD2 (6 bases). This CDR3 region has 12 residues. Germline V lookup: CDR1 DFQATT, CDR2 SNEGSKA (reference sequence). V lost 7 bases, J lost 7 bases, and 17 bases lay in between. In DNA, the CDR3 is TGCAGTGTCCCGGGACGGGCGGGGGAGCAGTACTTC. It specifies CSVPGRAGEQYF.

J is TRBJ2-5 and V is TRBV5-1, with D tentatively TRBD1 or TRBD2 (5 bases each). V was clipped by 4 bases and J by 4 bases, with 23 bases between them. Germline values: CDR1 SGHRS, CDR2 YFSETQ. The CDR3 sequence is 17 residues long. The CDR3: CASSSRTGPQAGETQYF. Written as DNA, the CDR3 is TGCGCCAGCAGCAGCCGAACAGGTCCCCAGGCGGGAGAGACCCAGTACTTC.

This clonotype came up many times. V is TRBV6-5 and J is TRBJ2-4, with 7 nucleotides matching TRBD2. V shed 4 bases and J 4 bases; nucleotides not matched to a gene: 4. Germline V gene data show CDR1 as MNHEY and CDR2 as SVGAGI. This CDR3 spans 14 amino acids. CDR3 sequence reads: CASSSQGGKNIQYF. The CDR3 DNA reads as TGTGCCAGCAGTTCCCAGGGAGGGAAAAACATTCAGTACTTC.